This T cell receptor beta chain appears in the sequencing data of a study of CD8+ T cells in alopecia areata. Treatment: oral pan-JAK inhibitor, 5-10 mg twice daily. As concerns this clone: What it recognizes is unknown.

Overall study results and limits: Tofacitinib significantly decreased scalp clonality and expanded CD8+ clones among top 100. Scalp sample data also include resident alphabeta T cells from normal skin.

Investigators isolated RNA and reverse transcribed it into cDNA to act as the sequencing template. TCRdb's table, derived via immunoSEQ multiplex PCR, lists solely in-frame clones and lacks some. In the table there are around 70,000 clones, over 25% of which are singletons. The CDR3 is 17 amino acids. Trimming took 2 bases from V and 6 from J, leaving 20 bases between them. Germline lookup yields CDR1 LGHNA and CDR2 YNFKEQ. The sequence was obtained from a human donor with alopecia areata. J is TRBJ1-5 and V is TRBV4-2, with D possibly matching TRBD1 (6 bases). Sequencing used CD8+ T cells sorted from blood, obtained at week 4, from a patient treated with tofacitinib. CDR3 protein: CASSQLAGDSRGQPQHF. For the CDR3, the DNA is TGTGCCAGCAGCCAACTGGCAGGGGATTCCCGCGGTCAGCCCCAGCATTTT.